The 27 T cell receptor beta chains below all came from one sample that was sequenced in a study of CD8 T cells in Susac syndrome. Random hexamers were used to reverse transcribe 0.5 to 1 ug of RNA. TCRdb re-called the immunoSEQ multiplex PCR reads through MiXCR, storing one row per CDR3 protein. There are roughly 80,000 distinct CDR3 sequences in the sample; roughly 94% occur only once, and over 0.45% lies in the top ten. Sequencing was carried out using CD8+ T cells from PBMCs. Source of these receptors: a human donor with Susac syndrome.

The rearrangement joins TRBV4-2 to TRBJ2-1; D gene ambiguous. The CDR3 totals 11 residues. Germline loops: CDR1 LGHNA, CDR2 YNFKEQ. The V end was cut by 8 bases, the J end by 8 bases, with 10 bases between. The CDR3 nucleotides are TGTGCCAGCGCGTCGAATTATGAGCAGTTCTTC. It translates to CASASNYEQFF.

J is TRBJ2-2 and V is TRBV24-1; no definite D call. Looked up from germline, CDR1 is KGHDR and CDR2 is SFDVKD. CDR3 size: 12 residues. Trimming took off 4 bases at V and 6 bases at J, with 5 bases between the two ends. In DNA, the CDR3 is TGTGCCACCAGTGACTCGCCCGGGGAGCTGTTTTTT. This gives the protein CATSDSPGELFF.

This clonotype was seen a single time. The chain carries TRBV25-1 and TRBJ1-6; D not resolved. The CDR3 sequence is 14 residues long. V lost 3 bases, J lost 0 bases, and 3 bases lay in between. CDR1 is MGHDK, CDR2 SYGVNS, per germline. CDR3 DNA sequence: TGTGCCAGCAGTGATGGCTCCTATAATTCACCCCTCCACTTT. This gives the protein CASSDGSYNSPLHF. The full variable domain, in which reference TRBV25-1 and TRBJ1-6 provide the parts outside the CDR3, is EADIYQTPRYLVIGTGKKITLECSQTMGHDKMYWYQQDPGMELHLIHYSYGVNSTEKGDLSSESTVSRIRTEHFPLTLESARPSHTSQYLCASSDGSYNSPLHFGNGTRLTVT.

The J gene is TRBJ1-2, the V gene TRBV2; 9 bases are shared with TRBD1. CDR3 length: 17 residues. Trimming took 1 base from V and 4 from J; bases not matched to a gene: 10. Germline-derived CDR1 and CDR2 are SNHLY and FYNNEI. CDR3: CASSEGPRTGEGYGYTF. The CDR3 DNA is TGTGCCAGCAGTGAAGGGCCCCGGACAGGGGAGGGCTATGGCTACACCTTC.

This chain links TRBV5-4 with TRBJ2-1; TRBD2 agrees at 8 bases. V shed 4 bases, J shed 5 bases, and the junction held 8 bases outside the gene matches. Germline assignment: CDR1 SGHNT and CDR2 YYREEE (reference sequence). The CDR3 length is 15 residues. CDR3 sequence reads: CASSTFGTRDNEQFF. The CDR3 nucleotides are TGTGCCAGCAGCACGTTCGGGACTAGAGACAATGAGCAGTTCTTC.

The chain couples TRBV3-1 to TRBJ2-3; 8 nucleotides match TRBD2. The CDR3 has 15 amino acids. Trimming cost V 1 base and J 4 bases; bases outside gene matches: 4. Germline V gene sequence: CDR1 LGHDT, CDR2 YNNKEL (reference sequence). CDR3 nucleotides: TGTGCCAGCAGCCAAGGGACTAGCTTGGCAGATACGCAGTATTTT. Its protein product is CASSQGTSLADTQYF.

The chain uses TRBV29-1 and TRBJ1-2; unclear D gene. The V and J ends lost 3 bases and 4 bases respectively, with 12 bases between them. The CDR3 has 13 amino acids. Germline-derived CDR1 and CDR2 are SQVTM and ANQGSEA. The CDR3 is CSVDLGPSYGYTF. CDR3 DNA: TGCAGCGTTGATCTCGGACCCAGCTATGGCTACACCTTC.

To note about this clonotype: Sequence at one end of the junction differs from germline and may be a read error. The rearrangement uses TRBV19 and TRBJ2-3, with 7 bases matching TRBD2. CDR1 is LNHDA, CDR2 SQIVND, per germline (reference sequence). The CDR3 loop spans 15 amino acids. CDR3 DNA: TGTGCCAGCAGTATCCAAGCGGGGTTCACAGATACGCAGTATTTT. Encoded protein: CASSIQAGFTDTQYF.

The J gene is TRBJ2-7, the V gene TRBV12-2; TRBD1, the table's D call, was not compared with the DNA. TRBV12-2 is noted as a pseudogene. CDR3 length: 13 amino acids. CDR3 nucleotide sequence: TGTGCAACTCCGGTACAGCTCTCCTACGAGCAGTACTTC. The encoded protein is CATPVQLSYEQYF.

This clonotype has just one count. Here the CDR3 DNA reads TGCAGCGTCCTAGGCAGGGGGCGCGGCGGTCTGAACACTGAAGCTTTCTTT. Amino acids: CSVLGRGRGGLNTEAFF. The J gene is TRBJ1-1, the V gene TRBV29-1, with 8 bases identical to TRBD1. The V gene's germline CDR1 is SQVTM and CDR2 ANQGSEA. The CDR3 is made up of 17 amino acids. Unmatched junction bases numbered 15, after V lost 6 bases and J lost 0 bases.

CDR3 loop: CATALWGNPGELFF. CDR3 bases: TGTGCCACCGCCCTCTGGGGGAATCCCGGGGAGCTGTTTTTT. The chain recombines TRBV11-2 with TRBJ2-2; perhaps D is TRBD1 or TRBD2 (5 bases each). V lost 10 bases to trimming and J lost 6 bases, with 18 bases between them. This CDR3 is 14 amino acids long. Per the germline V gene, CDR1 is SGHAT and CDR2 is FQNNGV.

The V and J genes are TRBV9 and TRBJ2-7, with TRBD1 matching 10 bases. Trimming removed 2 bases from V and 3 bases from J; junction bases left unmatched: 5. Per the germline V gene, CDR1 is SGDLS and CDR2 is YYNGEE. The CDR3 runs to 15 residues. The DNA for the CDR3 is TGTGCCAGCAGCGTCACCGGGACAGGGGACTACGAGCAGTACTTC. It yields the protein CASSVTGTGDYEQYF.

This chain uses TRBV9 with TRBJ2-1; D tentatively reads TRBD1 or TRBD2 (5 bases each). V was pared by 4 bases and J by 1 base, with 15 bases between. The CDR3 is made up of 16 amino acids. Germline CDR1 and CDR2: SGDLS and YYNGEE. The CDR3 here is CASSSPGGGSYNEQFF. CDR3 sequence (DNA): TGTGCCAGCAGCTCCCCTGGGGGTGGGTCCTACAATGAGCAGTTCTTC.

The chain uses TRBV20-1 and TRBJ2-2; 8 nucleotides match TRBD2. The CDR3 sequence is 14 residues long. V was clipped by 3 bases and J by 3 bases; unmatched bases: 3. Per the germline V gene, CDR1 is DFQATT and CDR2 is SNEGSKA (reference sequence). Here the CDR3 reads CSARPLADTGELFF. DNA of the CDR3: TGCAGTGCTAGGCCACTAGCGGACACCGGGGAGCTGTTTTTT.

This CDR3 reads CARKVGYEQYF. Written as DNA, the CDR3 is TGTGCCAGGAAAGTCGGCTACGAGCAGTACTTC. This chain uses TRBV27 with TRBJ2-7; the D is unclear. There are 11 residues in the CDR3. Germline V gives CDR1 MNHEY, CDR2 SMNVEV (reference sequence). Trimming took 9 bases from V and 3 from J, leaving 9 bases between them.

The chain couples TRBV7-9 to TRBJ2-7; the D is unclear. The CDR3 length is 14 residues. The V gene's germline CDR1 is SEHNR and CDR2 FQNEAQ (reference sequence). Trimming took 0 bases from V and 0 from J, leaving 6 bases between them. The CDR3 nucleotides are TGTGCCAGCAGCTTAGCGGTTAGCTCCTACGAGCAGTACTTC. Translation: CASSLAVSSYEQYF.

This chain joins TRBV7-9 and TRBJ2-1, with D possibly being TRBD2 (7 bases). Trimming pared 1 base from V and 14 bases from J, leaving 24 bases between. CDR1 SEHNR and CDR2 FQNEAQ come from the germline V gene (reference sequence). The CDR3 spans 16 residues. CDR3 DNA sequence: TGTGCCAGCAGCTTAGGAACCGGGGGGCGGGCCCCCTGGGAGTTCTTC. Translated: CASSLGTGGRAPWEFF.

This clonotype was observed a single time. V usage is TRBV12-5 and J usage is TRBJ1-2; D gene unclear. Germline V gene data show CDR1 as LGHNT and CDR2 as FRNRAP. With 4 bases removed from V and 7 bases from J, the gap between germline ends came to 10 bases. There are 12 residues in the CDR3. CDR3 nucleotides: TGTGCTAGTGGTTGGGAGGGTCGTGGCTACACCTTC. It yields the protein CASGWEGRGYTF.

V and J are TRBV20-1 and TRBJ1-1; D is perhaps TRBD1 (6 bases). V was shortened by 6 bases and J by 1 base, with 18 bases between the two germline ends. There are 15 residues in the CDR3. The germline V gene encodes CDR1 DFQATT and CDR2 SNEGSKA (reference sequence). The CDR3 bases are TGCAGTGCCGCCCCCGGGACACACAGGAACACTGAAGCTTTCTTT. This encodes CSAAPGTHRNTEAFF.

The genes are TRBV25-1 and TRBJ2-2; D may correspond to TRBD1 or TRBD2 (5 bases each). Per the germline V gene, CDR1 is MGHDK and CDR2 is SYGVNS. Trimming took off 8 bases at V and 3 bases at J, with 10 bases between the two ends. The CDR3 is 13 residues long. The CDR3 reads CASGDLYTGELFF. CDR3 bases: TGTGCCAGCGGGGACCTGTACACCGGGGAGCTGTTTTTT. The whole variable domain, filled in from reference TRBV25-1 and TRBJ2-2, reads EADIYQTPRYLVIGTGKKITLECSQTMGHDKMYWYQQDPGMELHLIHYSYGVNSTEKGDLSSESTVSRIRTEHFPLTLESARPSHTSQYLCASGDLYTGELFFGEGSRLTVL.

V is TRBV20-1 and J is TRBJ2-7; D not resolved. V was trimmed by 1 base and J by 1 base, leaving 8 bases between them. CDR3 length equals 13 residues. The germline gives CDR1 DFQATT, CDR2 SNEGSKA (reference sequence). CDR3 residues: CSARARASYEQYF. CDR3 bases: TGCAGTGCTAGAGCTCGAGCTTCCTACGAGCAGTACTTC.

The chain links TRBV2 to TRBJ1-4; a weak D match, TRBD1 (6 bases). Trimming took off 5 bases at V and 6 bases at J, with 10 bases between the two ends. CDR1 and CDR2 from the germline V gene are SNHLY and FYNNEI. The CDR3 extends over 13 amino acids. The CDR3 region is CASSPSGDEKLFF. The CDR3 bases are TGTGCCAGCAGTCCTTCAGGGGATGAAAAACTGTTTTTT.

The chain recombines TRBV2 with TRBJ2-1; D could derive from TRBD1 or TRBD2 (5 bases each). Germline V gene lookup returns CDR1 SNHLY and CDR2 FYNNEI. The CDR3 is made up of 14 amino acids. The ends were cut back, 9 bases at V and 6 bases at J, with 18 bases in the middle. The CDR3 here is CASQSGTGINEQFF. As DNA, the CDR3 is TGTGCCAGTCAGAGTGGGACGGGGATCAATGAGCAGTTCTTC.

CDR3: CASSDRDLDTGELFF. The CDR3, as DNA: TGTGCCAGCAGCGACAGGGATTTGGACACCGGGGAGCTGTTTTTT. This chain joins TRBV7-9 and TRBJ2-2, with TRBD1 matching over 7 bases. This CDR3 is built from 15 residues. The germline gives CDR1 SEHNR, CDR2 FQNEAQ (reference sequence). The ends lost 5 bases at V and 3 bases at J; junction bases unmatched: 6.

The chain couples TRBV7-9 to TRBJ2-7, with TRBD1 matching over 7 bases. The CDR3 contains 15 residues. With V trimmed by 6 bases and J by 2 bases, 10 bases remained unmatched. Germline CDR1 is SEHNR and CDR2 is FQNEAQ (reference sequence). The chain's CDR3 is CASSSRQGSTYEQYF. The CDR3 region has the DNA TGTGCCAGCAGTTCTCGACAGGGAAGTACCTACGAGCAGTACTTC. Filled out from reference TRBV7-9 and TRBJ2-7, the complete variable domain reads DTGVSQNPRHKITKRGQNVTFRCDPISEHNRLYWYRQTLGQGPEFLTYFQNEAQLEKSRLLSDRFSAERPKGSFSTLEIQRTEQGDSAMYLCASSSRQGSTYEQYFGPGTRLTVT.

The chain couples TRBV6-5 to TRBJ1-1; no firm D call. The CDR3 runs to 16 residues. CDR1 is MNHEY, CDR2 SVGAGI, per germline. Trimming removed 0 bases from V and 1 base from J, with 12 bases in between. The CDR3 bases are TGTGCCAGCAGTTACTCGAAGGCGAACAGGAACACTGAAGCTTTCTTT. Protein product: CASSYSKANRNTEAFF.

The chain's CDR3 is CAWSVSNEQFF. The CDR3 bases are TGTGCCTGGAGTGTCAGTAACGAGCAGTTCTTC. J is TRBJ2-1 and V is TRBV30; D is unresolved. Trimming removed 0 bases from V and 10 bases from J, with 7 bases in between. This CDR3 is built from 11 residues. The V gene's germline CDR1 is GTSNPN and CDR2 SVGIG (reference sequence).